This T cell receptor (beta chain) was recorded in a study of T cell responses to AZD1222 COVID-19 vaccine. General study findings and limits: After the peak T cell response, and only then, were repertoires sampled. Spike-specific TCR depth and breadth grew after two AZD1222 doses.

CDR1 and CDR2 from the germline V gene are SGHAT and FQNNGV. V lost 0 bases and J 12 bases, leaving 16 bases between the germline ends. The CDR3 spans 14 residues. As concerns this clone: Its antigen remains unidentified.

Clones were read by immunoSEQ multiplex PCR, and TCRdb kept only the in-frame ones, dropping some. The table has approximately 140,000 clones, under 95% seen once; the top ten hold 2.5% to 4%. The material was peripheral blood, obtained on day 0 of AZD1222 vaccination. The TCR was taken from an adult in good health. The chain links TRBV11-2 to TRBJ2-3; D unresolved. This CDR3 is CASSLDRYASHQYF. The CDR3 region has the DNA TGTGCCAGCAGCTTAGACAGATACGCCTCGCATCAGTATTTT.